The 29 T cell receptor beta chains in this list originate from one sample, sequenced in a study of T cell repertoires in cytomegalovirus infection. TCRdb redid the calling of the reads with MiXCR, one entry per CDR3 protein. The data hold around 630,000 distinct CDR3 sequences, with 20% to 30% observed a single time. Sequencing was done on a sample of CD8+ T cells from PBMCs. These receptors came from a human donor in good health (CMV status not recorded). Some clones in this sample may be carry-over from other donors' samples.

This clonotype was found a few times. The chain joins TRBV6-2 or TRBV6-3 to TRBJ2-1; D tentatively fits TRBD1 or TRBD2 (6 bases each). Germline-derived CDR1 and CDR2 are MNHEY and SVGEGT. The CDR3 runs to 16 residues. Trimming pared 2 bases from V and 4 bases from J, leaving 15 bases between. The CDR3 protein is CASSYHREDPYNEQFF. For the CDR3, the DNA is TGTGCCAGCAGTTACCACAGGGAGGATCCATACAATGAGCAGTTCTTC.

This clonotype was seen only a few times. The rearrangement joins TRBV19 to TRBJ2-1; TRBD1 agrees at 10 bases. The CDR3 extends over 15 amino acids. Germline trimming cut 7 bases from V and 7 bases from J; bases unmatched to any gene: 10. The germline V gene encodes CDR1 LNHDA and CDR2 SQIVND (reference sequence). The CDR3 protein is CASTEGWTGGNEQFF. DNA of the CDR3: TGTGCCAGTACCGAAGGATGGACAGGGGGTAATGAGCAGTTCTTC.

As regards this clonotype: With a much larger clone just one base away, this may be a read error. The rearrangement joins TRBV7-9 to TRBJ2-7, with 7 bases aligning to TRBD1. This CDR3 has 15 amino acids. Per the germline V gene, CDR1 is SEHNR and CDR2 is FQNEAQ (reference sequence). The CDR3 DNA reads TGTGTCAGCAGCTTAGTAACAGGGGCCATCTACGAGCAGTACGTC. This translates into CVSSLVTGAIYEQYV.

The chain carries TRBV12-3 or TRBV12-4 and TRBJ2-7, with 7 bases identical to TRBD2. Germline trimming cut 8 bases from V and 0 bases from J; bases unmatched to any gene: 4. This CDR3 comprises 13 residues. The CDR3 region has the DNA TGTGCCAGCGGGAGGGATAGCTCCTACGAGCAGTACTTC. This gives the protein CASGRDSSYEQYF.

This clonotype was seen a few times. The chain links TRBV5-5 to TRBJ2-3; D uncertain. This CDR3 is built from 14 residues. The germline CDR1 and CDR2 sequences are SGHKS and YYEKEE (reference sequence). V lost 0 bases, J lost 0 bases, and 5 bases lay in between. The DNA for the CDR3 is TGTGCCAGCAGCTTGGAAAAGAGCACAGATACGCAGTATTTT. It specifies CASSLEKSTDTQYF. Looking up the rest from reference TRBV5-5 and TRBJ2-3 gives the full variable domain: DAGVTQSPTHLIKTRGQQVTLRCSPISGHKSVSWYQQVLGQGPQFIFQYYEKEERGRGNFPDRFSARQFPNYSSELNVNALLLGDSALYLCASSLEKSTDTQYFGPGTRLTVL.

Many counts were recorded for this clonotype. This sequence joins TRBV7-9 and TRBJ2-3; D may be TRBD1 (7 bases). Germline V CDR1 and CDR2: SEHNR, FQNEAQ (reference sequence). Between the trimmed V and J ends, which lost 4 bases and 2 bases, there was a span of 16 bases. This CDR3 contains 16 residues. The CDR3 sequence: CASSSPAGQFTDTQYF. For the CDR3, the DNA is TGTGCCAGCAGCTCTCCCGCGGGACAGTTCACAGATACGCAGTATTTT.

This clonotype appeared a single time. This chain joins TRBV5-4 and TRBJ2-1; 7 nucleotides line up with TRBD2. The CDR3 has 13 amino acids. With 10 bases clipped from V and 0 bases from J, the junction kept 4 bases outside the gene matches. Germline CDR1 SGHNT, CDR2 YYREEE (reference sequence). DNA of the CDR3: TGTGCCTCGGGGACTACCTCCTACAATGAGCAGTTCTTC. This gives the protein CASGTTSYNEQFF.

This clonotype showed up many times. DNA of the CDR3: TGTGCCAGCAGCCTAGGGGGTGAAGGGTTCTACGAGCAGTACTTC. This codes for CASSLGGEGFYEQYF. This chain connects TRBV7-6 to TRBJ2-7; TRBD1 is a possible D gene (6 bases). The germline V and J ends were trimmed by 5 bases and 3 bases, with 17 bases remaining between them. Germline V lookup: CDR1 SGHVS, CDR2 FNYEAQ. This CDR3 region has 15 residues.

This chain joins TRBV28 and TRBJ1-1, with a weak D call TRBD1 (6 bases). Germline lookup yields CDR1 MDHEN and CDR2 SYDVKM. The ends were cut back, 3 bases at V and 4 bases at J, with 15 bases in the middle. The length of the CDR3 is 15 residues. The CDR3 DNA sequence: TGTGCCAGCAGTTTCCCCTCAGGGGCTTTCACTGAAGCTTTCTTT. This encodes CASSFPSGAFTEAFF.

This clonotype was counted at least ten times. The rearrangement links TRBV7-6 to TRBJ2-2; D might be TRBD2 (6 bases). The V end was cut by 5 bases, the J end by 7 bases, with 14 bases between. The germline V gene encodes CDR1 SGHVS and CDR2 FNYEAQ. The CDR3 length is 14 residues. The CDR3 here is CASSPGRGGGELFF. CDR3 coding DNA: TGTGCCAGCAGCCCCGGAAGGGGAGGCGGGGAGCTGTTTTTT.

The genes are TRBV6-4 and TRBJ2-1; TRBD1 matches at 8 bases. Looked up from germline, CDR1 is MRHNA and CDR2 is SNTAGT. Losses at the gene ends were 9 bases for V and 4 bases for J; bases not matched to a gene: 11. This CDR3 is built from 15 residues. CDR3 nucleotides: TGTGCCAGTGTACCCCGGGACAGGTTATACAATGAGCAGTTCTTC. It is translated as CASVPRDRLYNEQFF.

The rearrangement links TRBV20-1 to TRBJ2-1; D gene ambiguous. The V end was cut by 3 bases, the J end by 4 bases, with 10 bases between. The CDR3 is 13 residues long. The germline V gene has CDR1 DFQATT and CDR2 SNEGSKA (reference sequence). Here the CDR3 reads CSASGQTYNEQFF. CDR3 nucleotide sequence: TGCAGTGCTAGCGGCCAGACTTACAATGAGCAGTTCTTC.

In this sample, this clonotype turned up many times. In DNA form, the CDR3 reads TGTGCCAGCAGCCCCAGGGGATCACTCACAGATACGCAGTATTTT. Its translation is CASSPRGSLTDTQYF. The V call is TRBV7-9, the J call TRBJ2-3; tentative D call: TRBD1 (6 bases). Germline CDR1 SEHNR, CDR2 FQNEAQ (reference sequence). The CDR3 runs to 15 residues. Deletions cut 5 bases from V and 2 bases from J, with 14 bases between.

This clonotype showed up many times. This chain links TRBV4-1 with TRBJ2-4; D ambiguous. CDR3 size: 15 residues. CDR1 MGHRA and CDR2 YSYEKL come from the germline V gene. V was trimmed by 3 bases and J by 0 bases, leaving 9 bases between them. The CDR3, as DNA: TGCGCCAGCAGCCAGAAACATTTAGCCAAAAACATTCAGTACTTC. Translating gives CASSQKHLAKNIQYF.

This clonotype was detected only a few times. The chain is built from TRBV3-1 and TRBJ2-1; TRBD1 or TRBD2 may be the D gene (6 bases each). The CDR3 consists of 16 residues. CDR1 and CDR2 (germline): LGHDT, YNNKEL (reference sequence). V lost 5 bases to trimming and J lost 2 bases, with 16 bases between them. The CDR3 coding sequence is TGTGCCAGCAGCTCGAGAAGGGGGGAACCCTACAATGAGCAGTTCTTC. Translated, it gives CASSSRRGEPYNEQFF.

The rearrangement joins TRBV5-1 to TRBJ1-1, with 7 bases matching TRBD1. Germline V CDR1 and CDR2: SGHRS, YFSETQ. The CDR3 runs 18 residues. V trimming: 1 base; J trimming: 6 bases; junction bases outside the gene matches: 18. CDR3 nucleotide sequence: TGCGCCAGCAGCTTGTCGCCCGGGGCAGGGGGATTAGTTGCTGAAGCTTTCTTT. Translated, it gives CASSLSPGAGGLVAEAFF.

The rearrangement links TRBV2 to TRBJ1-1; D is uncertain. CDR1 is SNHLY and CDR2 is FYNNEI in the germline V gene. V lost 11 bases to trimming and J lost 4 bases, with 11 bases between them. The CDR3 totals 11 residues. The CDR3 sequence: CAGFMGTEAFF. CDR3 DNA: TGTGCCGGATTTATGGGCACTGAAGCTTTCTTT.

V is TRBV20-1 and J is TRBJ1-2, with 10 nucleotides matching TRBD1. The CDR3 consists of 14 residues. V shed 1 base, J shed 6 bases, and the junction held 5 bases outside the gene matches. Germline V gene data show CDR1 as DFQATT and CDR2 as SNEGSKA (reference sequence). CDR3 residues: CSARAWTGGHGYTF. In nucleotides, the CDR3 is TGCAGTGCTAGAGCCTGGACAGGGGGGCATGGCTACACCTTC.

V gene TRBV6-6 combines with J gene TRBJ1-2; 7 bases are shared with TRBD1. The germline gives CDR1 MNHNY, CDR2 SVGAGI (reference sequence). J gave up 2 bases and V 6 bases, and 12 bases lay outside the gene matches. The CDR3 length is 16 residues. The CDR3 bases are TGTGCCAGCAGCAAGCCCAACCTACAGGGGAACTATGGCTACACCTTC. Its protein is CASSKPNLQGNYGYTF.

The CDR3 region has the DNA TGCGCCAGCAGCCAGTTCACTTCCACAGCCCTCACTGAAGCTTTCTTT. This sequence encodes CASSQFTSTALTEAFF. The rearrangement joins TRBV4-3 to TRBJ1-1, with D unclear. The length of the CDR3 is 16 residues. CDR1 and CDR2 (germline): LGHNA, YSLEER. Deletions cut 3 bases from V and 4 bases from J, with 18 bases between.

Ten or more counts support this clonotype. V is TRBV6-5 and J is TRBJ2-2; D is unclear. Germline CDR1 and CDR2: MNHEY and SVGAGI. This CDR3 is built from 13 residues. Trimming pared 2 bases from V and 5 bases from J, leaving 6 bases between. The CDR3: CASSYTGTGELFF. CDR3 DNA: TGTGCCAGCAGTTACACTGGGACCGGGGAGCTGTTTTTT.

The chain couples TRBV11-1 to TRBJ2-5, with 11 nucleotides matching TRBD2. V shed 10 bases, J shed 5 bases, and the junction held 12 bases outside the gene matches. Germline V gene lookup returns CDR1 SGHAT and CDR2 FQDESV (reference sequence). CDR3 length: 15 amino acids. CDR3 residues: CATTKLAGAWETQYF. DNA for the CDR3: TGTGCCACCACGAAACTAGCGGGAGCATGGGAGACCCAGTACTTC.

The chain uses TRBV27 and TRBJ2-7, with D perhaps TRBD1 (6 bases). CDR1 MNHEY and CDR2 SMNVEV come from the germline V gene (reference sequence). The CDR3 has 12 residues. The ends were cut back, 5 bases at V and 7 bases at J, with 12 bases in the middle. CDR3: CASSKTGQEQYV. Here the CDR3 DNA reads TGTGCCAGCAGTAAGACAGGCCAGGAGCAGTACGTC.

The CDR3 nucleotides are TGTGCCAGCAGTCTCCTACAGGGAACTAATGAAAAACTGTTTTTT. Its translation: CASSLLQGTNEKLFF. V is TRBV6-6 and J is TRBJ1-4; D perhaps matches TRBD1 (6 bases). The germline V gene encodes CDR1 MNHNY and CDR2 SVGAGI (reference sequence). The CDR3 consists of 15 residues. V lost 5 bases and J lost 1, with 11 bases in between.

As to this clonotype: At one boundary the junction diverges from the germline segment, which might be a read error. The chain carries TRBV20-1 and TRBJ1-1; TRBD1 is a possible D gene (6 bases). CDR1 is DFQATT, CDR2 SNEGSKA, per germline (reference sequence). CDR3 length equals 14 residues. CDR3 residues: CSPRVGGSYTEAFF. In DNA form, the CDR3 reads TGCAGTCCTAGAGTGGGGGGCTCTTACACTGAAGCTTTCTTT.

The V gene is TRBV14, the J gene TRBJ2-1; 9 bases align to TRBD1. Germline V gene sequence: CDR1 SGHDN, CDR2 FVKESK. Unmatched junction bases numbered 7, after V lost 0 bases and J lost 16 bases. The CDR3 contains 13 residues. The CDR3 DNA reads as TGTGCCAGCAGCCAAGAACCGACAGGGGGGCGTTTCTTC. This sequence encodes CASSQEPTGGRFF. Full variable domain (missing parts from reference TRBV14 and TRBJ2-1): EAGVTQFPSHSVIEKGQTVTLRCDPISGHDNLYWYRRVMGKEIKFLLHFVKESKQDESGMPNNRFLAERTGGTYSTLKVQPAELEDSGVYFCASSQEPTGGRFFGPGTRLTVL.

The table lists this clonotype with many counts. The J gene is TRBJ2-1, the V gene TRBV7-6, with 9 bases that match TRBD2. The V gene end was trimmed by 3 bases and the J gene end by 5 bases; junction bases not matched to a gene: 5. CDR3 length: 15 amino acids. Looked up from germline, CDR1 is SGHVS and CDR2 is FNYEAQ. CDR3 residues: CASSFSGGSNNEQFF. The CDR3 region has the DNA TGTGCCAGCAGCTTTAGCGGGGGTAGTAACAATGAGCAGTTCTTC.

A word on this clonotype: This could be a read error, since a much larger clone is one nucleotide away. The chain has TRBV7-2 and TRBJ2-1; 10 bases map to TRBD2. In germline, CDR1 is SGHTA, CDR2 FQGNSA. The CDR3 extends over 16 amino acids. CDR3 in DNA: TGTGTCAGCAGCTCGACTAGCGGGCTTTCCTACAATGAGCAGTTCTTC. Amino acid sequence: CVSSSTSGLSYNEQFF.

This clonotype was counted once. This rearrangement joins TRBV20-1 to TRBJ1-4, with D uncertain. This CDR3 is 16 amino acids long. Germline CDR1 reads DFQATT; CDR2 reads SNEGSKA (reference sequence). V lost 3 bases to trimming and J lost 8 bases, with 22 bases between them. The CDR3 reads CSASGVGDRPSEKLFF. Here the CDR3 DNA reads TGCAGTGCTAGTGGCGTCGGTGATCGTCCCTCCGAAAAACTGTTTTTT.